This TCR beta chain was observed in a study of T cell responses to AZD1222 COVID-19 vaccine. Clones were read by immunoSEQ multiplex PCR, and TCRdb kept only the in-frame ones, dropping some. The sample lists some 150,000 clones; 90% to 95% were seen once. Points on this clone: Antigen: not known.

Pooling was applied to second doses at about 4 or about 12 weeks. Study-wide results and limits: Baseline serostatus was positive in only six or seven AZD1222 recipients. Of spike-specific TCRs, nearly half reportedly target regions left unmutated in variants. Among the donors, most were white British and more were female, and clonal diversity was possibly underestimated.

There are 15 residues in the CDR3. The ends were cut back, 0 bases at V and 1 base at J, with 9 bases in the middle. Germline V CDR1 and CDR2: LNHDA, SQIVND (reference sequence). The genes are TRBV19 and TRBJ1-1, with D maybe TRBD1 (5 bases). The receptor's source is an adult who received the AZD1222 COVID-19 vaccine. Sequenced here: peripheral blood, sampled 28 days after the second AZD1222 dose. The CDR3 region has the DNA TGTGCCAGTAGTATAGATTGGACAACGAACACTGAAGCTTTCTTT. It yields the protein CASSIDWTTNTEAFF. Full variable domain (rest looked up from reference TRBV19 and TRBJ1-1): DGGITQSPKYLFRKEGQNVTLSCEQNLNHDAMYWYRQDPGQGLRLIYYSQIVNDFQKGDIAEGYSVSREKKESFPLTVTSAQKNPTAFYLCASSIDWTTNTEAFFGQGTRLTVV.